A few counts support the clone carrying this T cell receptor (beta chain). The target antigen is unknown. The data belong to a study of T cell repertoires in cytomegalovirus infection. Study-wide results and limits: What dominated the ex vivo response were HLA-C-restricted CMV-specific TCR beta clonotypes.

TCRdb reprocessed the reads with MiXCR, giving one entry per CDR3 protein. The table includes approximately 990,000 distinct CDR3 sequences, roughly 31% detected once. Germline loops: CDR1 SEHNR, CDR2 FQNEAQ (reference sequence). V lost 4 bases and J lost 2; bases outside the gene matches: 8. This CDR3 region has 16 residues. Specimen: cultured CD8+ T cells from PBMCs, collected from culture after CMV antigen stimulation. The sequence was obtained from a human donor in good health (CMV status not recorded). Some clones in this sample may be carry-over from other donors' samples. The gene calls are TRBV7-9 and TRBJ2-7; TRBD1 agrees at 10 bases. CDR3 in amino acids: CASSWVRTGGAYEQYF. DNA for the CDR3: TGTGCCAGCAGCTGGGTAAGGACAGGGGGAGCCTACGAGCAGTACTTC.